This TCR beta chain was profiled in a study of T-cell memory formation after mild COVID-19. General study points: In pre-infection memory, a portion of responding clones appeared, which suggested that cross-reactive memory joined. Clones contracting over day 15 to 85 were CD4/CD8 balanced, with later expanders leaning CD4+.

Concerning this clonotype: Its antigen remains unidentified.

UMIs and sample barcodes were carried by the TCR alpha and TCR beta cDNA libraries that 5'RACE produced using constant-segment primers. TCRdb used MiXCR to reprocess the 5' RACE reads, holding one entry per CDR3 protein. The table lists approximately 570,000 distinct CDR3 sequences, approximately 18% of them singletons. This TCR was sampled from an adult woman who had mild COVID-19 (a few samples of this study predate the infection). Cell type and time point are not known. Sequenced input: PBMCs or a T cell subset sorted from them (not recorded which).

CDR3 DNA: TGTGCCAGCAGCCAAGAATCCGGGGATTGGACACTGTTTTTT. Its protein product is CASSQESGDWTLFF. This chain uses TRBV14 with TRBJ1-4; no clear D gene. With 0 bases removed from V and 13 bases from J, the gap between germline ends came to 15 bases. This CDR3 contains 14 residues. Germline V gene sequence: CDR1 SGHDN, CDR2 FVKESK.